These 4 T cell receptor beta chains were all obtained from the same sample, sequenced in a study of blood T cell repertoires in COVID-19 (dated by TCRdb to the early 2020s). Library construction relied on the immunoSEQ multiplex PCR assay. Here the immuneACCESS table is served through TCRdb, limited to in-frame sequences with V and J called. Missing clones are a known gap in these copies; in checked studies unresolved V genes cover under half, and the rest lacks a known reason. Counted in this sample were 210,000 or so clones; about 82% of them appeared once. Less than 11% of the sample lies in the top ten. The source material was peripheral blood. All receptors derive from an elderly woman with acute or convalescent COVID-19.

Concerning this clone itself: An end of the junction does not agree with germline; a read error may underlie this. The chain joins TRBV7-7 to TRBJ2-1; 9 positions match TRBD1. This CDR3 is 15 amino acids long. Germline CDR1 is SSHAT and CDR2 is FNYEAQ (reference sequence). The CDR3 DNA reads as TGTGCTAGCAGCTTACGGACAGGGGTTGTCTATGAGCAGTTCTTC. Its protein product is CASSLRTGVVYEQFF.

This sequence joins TRBV6-2 or TRBV6-3 and TRBJ2-5, with TRBD2 matching over 13 bases. Trimming at V came to 2 bases and at J to 14 bases, leaving 8 bases not matched to a gene. The CDR3 is made up of 14 amino acids. CDR1 MNHEY and CDR2 SVGEGT come from the germline V gene. The CDR3 loop is CASSYETSGGSRYF. The CDR3 DNA follows: TGTGCCAGCAGTTACGAGACTAGCGGGGGGTCCCGTTACTTC.

This chain uses TRBV2 with TRBJ1-4; D possibly corresponds to TRBD1 (5 bases). The CDR3 spans 14 residues. Trimming shortened V by 7 bases and J by 3 bases, and 12 bases separated the two germline ends. Germline V gene data show CDR1 as SNHLY and CDR2 as FYNNEI. CDR3 DNA: TGTGCCAGCATTAAGGGGTTTGCTAATGAAAAACTGTTTTTT. It codes for CASIKGFANEKLFF.

The V call is TRBV24-1, the J call TRBJ1-4, with D maybe TRBD1 (6 bases). Germline lookup yields CDR1 KGHDR and CDR2 SFDVKD. CDR3 length: 15 amino acids. V lost 4 bases, J lost 3 bases, and 11 bases lay in between. CDR3 in DNA: TGTGCCACCAGTGACCCTGGGACATCTAATGAAAAACTGTTTTTT. It codes for CATSDPGTSNEKLFF.